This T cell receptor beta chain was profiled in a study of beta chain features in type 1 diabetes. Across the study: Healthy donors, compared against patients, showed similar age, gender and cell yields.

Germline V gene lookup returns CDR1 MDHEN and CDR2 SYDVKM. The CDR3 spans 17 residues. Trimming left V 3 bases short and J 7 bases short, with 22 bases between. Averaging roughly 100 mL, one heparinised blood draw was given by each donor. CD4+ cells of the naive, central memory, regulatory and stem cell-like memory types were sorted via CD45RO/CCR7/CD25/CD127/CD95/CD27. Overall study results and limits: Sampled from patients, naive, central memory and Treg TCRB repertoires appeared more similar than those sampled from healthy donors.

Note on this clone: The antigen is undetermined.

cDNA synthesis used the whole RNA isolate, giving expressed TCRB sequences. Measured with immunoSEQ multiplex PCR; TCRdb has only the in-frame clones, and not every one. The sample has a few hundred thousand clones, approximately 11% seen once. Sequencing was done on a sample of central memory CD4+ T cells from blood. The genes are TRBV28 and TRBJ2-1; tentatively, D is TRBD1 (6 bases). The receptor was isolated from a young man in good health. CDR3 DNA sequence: TGTGCCAGCAGTTTCTTTTCGGCCAGGGGCGGTGGAAATGAGCAGTTCTTC. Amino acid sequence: CASSFFSARGGGNEQFF.